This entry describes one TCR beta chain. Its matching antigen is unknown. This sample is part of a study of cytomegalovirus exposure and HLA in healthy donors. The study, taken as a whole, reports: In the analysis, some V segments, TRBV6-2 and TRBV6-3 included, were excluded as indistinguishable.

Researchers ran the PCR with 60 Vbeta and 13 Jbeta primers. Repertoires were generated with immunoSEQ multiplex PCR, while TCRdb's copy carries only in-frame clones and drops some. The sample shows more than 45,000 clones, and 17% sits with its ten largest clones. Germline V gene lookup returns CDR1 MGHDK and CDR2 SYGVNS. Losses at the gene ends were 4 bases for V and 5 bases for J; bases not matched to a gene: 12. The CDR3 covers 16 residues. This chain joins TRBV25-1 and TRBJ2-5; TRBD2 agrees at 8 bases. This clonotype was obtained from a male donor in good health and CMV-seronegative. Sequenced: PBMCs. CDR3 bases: TGTGCCAGCAGTGTCCGGGGGGGCGGGGTCCGGGAGACCCAGTACTTC. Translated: CASSVRGGGVRETQYF.